Listed here is a single T cell receptor beta chain. The antigen is not known. The germline CDR1 and CDR2 sequences are SGHRS and YFSETQ. V was clipped by 0 bases and J by 3 bases, with 10 bases between them. The CDR3 totals 14 residues. TCRdb re-called the reads with MiXCR, one entry per CDR3 protein. Of about 46,000 distinct CDR3 sequences in the sample, roughly 19% were seen once. These data belong to a study of T cell repertoires in cytomegalovirus infection. Study-wide context: Alongside well-studied HLA-B-restricted CMV epitopes, recently identified HLA-C-restricted CMV epitopes were also used.

Study outcomes and limitations: Individuals carrying CMV plus the relevant HLA were identified by cumulative frequency of public TCR beta families. Clonotype analysis showed dominance of the ex vivo response by HLA-C-restricted CMV-specific TCR beta clonotypes.

The material sequenced was CD8+ T cells from cultured PBMCs, taken from culture after CMV antigen stimulation. The chain joins TRBV5-1 to TRBJ2-7, with TRBD2 as a possible D gene (5 bases). The receptor was derived from a human donor in good health (CMV status not recorded). Some clones in this sample may be carry-over from other donors' samples. The CDR3 DNA sequence: TGCGCCAGCAGCTTGGTTAGCGAGTTCTACGAGCAGTACTTC. Protein: CASSLVSEFYEQYF. The full variable domain, with the rest looked up from reference TRBV5-1 and TRBJ2-7, is KAGVTQTPRYLIKTRGQQVTLSCSPISGHRSVSWYQQTPGQGLQFLFEYFSETQRNKGNFPGRFSGRQFSNSRSEMNVSTLELGDSALYLCASSLVSEFYEQYFGPGTRLTVT.